The rows below give T cell receptor beta chains drawn from one sample of a study of blood T cell repertoires in COVID-19. Here immunoSEQ multiplex PCR was the method, and the copy in TCRdb shows in-frame clones only, minus some. The data show 160,000 or so clones, approximately 86% seen once. The specimen sequenced was peripheral blood. The receptors come from a woman aged 45 to 65 with acute or convalescent COVID-19. CDR3s include the opening cysteine and the closing phenylalanine or tryptophan.

V | CDR3
TRBV29-1 | CSVYGDSETQYF
TRBV29-1 | CSVAGNEAFF
TRBV19 | CASSRVFLGGSNQPQHF
TRBV7-8 | CASSLGPGGANTGELFF
TRBV6-5 | CASSYQGNTEAFF
TRBV3-1/TRBV3-2 | CASSLRLSTDTQYF
TRBV7-9 | CASSLAIGETAYNEQFF
TRBV27 | CASSSWTELYEQYF
TRBV25-1 | CASRPQGAGELFF
TRBV5-1 | CASSLTGVADTQYF
TRBV5-1 | CASSLLFQQGEAFF
TRBV7-2 | CASSRDRVDEKLFF
TRBV30 | CAWTGENTEAFF
TRBV18 | CATGTGSYEQYF
TRBV7-8 | CASSWQGAAGYGYTF
TRBV7-9 | CASSSLSAGAFF
TRBV18 | CASSPPGGPEAFF
TRBV11-2 | CASSSQGGQPQHF
TRBV4-3 | CASSQEFPLSGASYNEQFF
TRBV12-5 | CASGLGDSTSGNTIYF
TRBV6-1 | CASSERAGSGNTIYF
TRBV24-1 | CATSRDGGVTDTQYF
TRBV7-9 | CASSSGVPNQPQHF
TRBV6-2/TRBV6-3 | CASSDRSHNEQFF
TRBV9 | CASSRRDNYEQYF
TRBV7-2 | CASSAKTGSYNSPLHF
TRBV20-1 | CSASIRQGGNTDTQYF
TRBV7-6 | CASSLPTQGTTAVTGELFF
TRBV9 | CASSGASGSYNEQFF
TRBV9 | CASSGGQVGDTIYF